This T cell receptor beta chain comes out of a study of blood T cell repertoires in COVID-19. Study background: The study drew acute and convalescent COVID-19 samples from the United States, Italy and Spain. PBMCs, B-cell-depleted T cells, or T cells provided the cDNA or gDNA that made up the material.

From germline, CDR1 is MNHNY and CDR2 SVGAGI (reference sequence). This CDR3 region has 15 residues. V trimming: 4 bases; J trimming: 8 bases; junction bases outside the gene matches: 5. In the authors' methods: Reference gene primers were amplified, and this amplification served to estimate nucleated cell counts. TCRdb's copy holds only in-frame clones and misses some; the assay was immunoSEQ multiplex PCR. V and J calls and clone size come straight from that table; D and trimming were deduced from the DNA. In the table there are 4,000 or so clones, roughly nine tenths of which are singletons. This TCR was recovered from a man in his fifties or sixties with active COVID-19. The sample consisted of peripheral blood. The chain employs TRBV6-6 and TRBJ1-4; 12 nucleotides agree with TRBD1. The CDR3 region has the DNA TGTGCCAGCAGTTCGGGACAGGGGGCCGGAGAAAAACTGTTTTTT. As protein: CASSSGQGAGEKLFF.